This entry lists 4 T cell receptor beta chains sequenced from one sample in a study of T-cell reconstitution after alpha-beta-depleted transplantation in children. For TCRbeta, the library was prepared with unique molecular identifiers. TCRdb fed the PCR reads into MiXCR, producing one record per CDR3 protein. The repertoire holds around 490,000 distinct CDR3 sequences, with around 10% as singletons. The material sequenced was PBMCs, mostly from graft donor cells, taken 180 days after TCRalphabeta/CD19-depleted stem cell transplant. The receptors come from a female patient aged 2 to 10 who had a stem cell transplant for aplastic anemia, so the T cells may come from the graft donor.

There are many counts of this clonotype. This sequence joins TRBV20-1 and TRBJ1-1; 9 positions match TRBD1. The CDR3 covers 13 residues. V lost 6 bases, J lost 3 bases, and 5 bases stayed unmatched. In germline, CDR1 is DFQATT, CDR2 SNEGSKA (reference sequence). CDR3 residues: CSATGQGDTEAFF. CDR3 nucleotides: TGCAGTGCAACGGGACAGGGTGACACTGAAGCTTTCTTT.

The chain is built from TRBV12-3 or TRBV12-4 and TRBJ1-2; the D gene is possibly TRBD1 (6 bases). The CDR3 covers 14 residues. The V and J ends lost 3 bases and 6 bases respectively, with 14 bases between them. CDR3 coding DNA: TGTGCCAGCAGTTTCCACAGTCGGGACAATGGCTACACCTTC. It translates to CASSFHSRDNGYTF.

A few counts support this clonotype. The CDR3 reads CASSQSSVSSYNEQFF. In nucleotides, the CDR3 is TGTGCCAGCAGCCAATCTAGCGTTAGCTCCTACAATGAGCAGTTCTTC. The V gene is TRBV7-2, the J gene TRBJ2-1, with a weak D call TRBD2 (6 bases). The CDR3 totals 16 residues. The germline CDR1 and CDR2 sequences are SGHTA and FQGNSA. V was trimmed by 5 bases and J by 0 bases, leaving 14 bases between them.

In nucleotides, the CDR3 is TGCGCCAGCAGCCAAGATCCAAGCCCAGGGTTCACTGAAGCTTTCTTT. It codes for CASSQDPSPGFTEAFF. This chain links TRBV4-1 with TRBJ1-1; D might be TRBD1 (5 bases). V was pared by 0 bases and J by 4 bases, with 15 bases between. This CDR3 is built from 16 residues. The germline V gene has CDR1 MGHRA and CDR2 YSYEKL.